This is a list of T cell receptor beta chains from one sample in a study of identical twins. TCRdb re-called the 5' RACE reads with MiXCR, one entry per CDR3 protein. The sample yields about 430,000 distinct CDR3 sequences, roughly 20% seen once. Material: naive T cells sorted from blood. Source of these receptors: a man aged 50 or older in good health. Each CDR3 is given with its conserved first and last residue. A D gene is named only where the DNA matches it firmly. Clone size is stated in some rows and not others, as once, few, many or a class when expanded.

size,J,D,V,CDR3,DNA
-,TRBJ2-1,-,TRBV7-2,CASSPTARVGEQFF,TGTGCCAGCAGCCCCACCGCCAGGGTGGGTGAGCAGTTCTTC
-,TRBJ2-1,-,TRBV20-1,CSARYGSSYNEQFF,TGCAGTGCTAGGTACGGGAGCTCCTACAATGAGCAGTTCTTC
few,TRBJ2-7,-,TRBV27,CASRVGGGSEQYF,TGTGCCAGCAGAGTCGGGGGAGGAAGCGAGCAGTACTTC
-,TRBJ2-1,-,TRBV7-2,CASSFLLGPYNEQFF,TGTGCCAGCAGCTTTTTATTGGGTCCGTACAATGAGCAGTTCTTC
-,TRBJ2-1,TRBD2,TRBV25-1,CASSEGTSGRWNEQFF,TGTGCCAGCAGTGAAGGGACTAGCGGGAGATGGAATGAGCAGTTCTTC
-,TRBJ2-1,-,TRBV20-1,CSAHHPYGNEQFF,TGCAGTGCTCACCACCCATATGGCAATGAGCAGTTCTTC
few,TRBJ2-7,-,TRBV6-2/TRBV6-3,CASSLSGTTQYF,TGTGCCAGCAGTCTATCCGGGACAACGCAGTACTTC
-,TRBJ2-6,-,TRBV7-9,CASSSKGQAGANVLTF,TGTGCCAGCAGCTCTAAGGGGCAAGCTGGGGCCAACGTCCTGACTTTC
few,TRBJ2-5,-,TRBV4-2,CASSQERGPSQETQYF,TGTGCCAGCAGCCAGGAACGCGGCCCATCTCAAGAGACCCAGTACTTC
many,TRBJ2-2,-,TRBV5-1,CASSSTVRNTGELFF,TGCGCCAGCAGCTCGACGGTCCGGAACACCGGGGAGCTGTTTTTT
-,TRBJ2-3,-,TRBV5-6,CASSPSGTNARDTQYF,TGTGCCAGCAGCCCATCCGGGACCAACGCCCGGGATACGCAGTATTTT
-,TRBJ2-1,TRBD2,TRBV12-3/TRBV12-4,CASSLGSREGEQFF,TGTGCCAGCAGTTTAGGGTCCCGGGAGGGTGAGCAGTTCTTC
many,TRBJ1-5,-,TRBV20-1,CSARDRREGSNQPQHF,TGCAGTGCTAGAGATCGCAGGGAGGGGAGCAATCAGCCCCAGCATTTT
few,TRBJ2-7,TRBD2,TRBV12-3/TRBV12-4,CASRSTRGSGETYEQYF,TGTGCCAGCAGGTCAACCCGGGGTAGCGGGGAAACCTACGAGCAGTACTTC